This TCR beta chain was obtained from a study of response to subunit inactivated influenza vaccine. As regards this clonotype: Antigen: not known.

General study results and limits: Every seasonal influenza vaccination brings in few new T cells, the authors suggested.

TCRdb ran MiXCR on the RT-PCR reads and lists one entry per CDR3 protein. The table records under 950,000 distinct CDR3 sequences, roughly 20% of them present only once. Here the sequenced sample was PBMCs from blood, taken about 5 days after vaccination. This sequence originates from a man aged 50 to 59 who received an inactivated influenza vaccine.

The CDR3 loop is CASSQYGSSYEQYF. CDR3 bases: TGTGCCAGCAGCCAATACGGGAGCTCCTACGAGCAGTACTTC. The chain couples TRBV16 to TRBJ2-7; D is perhaps TRBD2 (6 bases). Trimming took off 1 base at V and 0 bases at J, with 7 bases between the two ends. The CDR3 consists of 14 residues. Germline V gene data show CDR1 as KGHSY and CDR2 as FQNENV. The full variable domain, completed using reference TRBV16 and TRBJ2-7, is GEEVAQTPKHLVRGEGQKAKLYCAPIKGHSYVFWYQQVLKNEFKFLISFQNENVFDETGMPKERFSAKCLPNSPCSLEIQATKLEDSAVYFCASSQYGSSYEQYFGPGTRLTVT.